This T cell receptor beta chain was recorded in a study of blood T cell repertoires in COVID-19. Across the whole study: Sample material is recorded as cDNA or gDNA derived from T cells, B-cell-depleted T cells, or PBMCs.

The CDR3 has 14 residues. Germline trimming cut 8 bases from V and 1 base from J; bases unmatched to any gene: 6. Germline CDR1 reads SNHLY; CDR2 reads FYNNEI. This clone appeared once. Repertoires were generated with immunoSEQ multiplex PCR, while TCRdb's copy carries only in-frame clones and drops some. The sample yields 200,000 to 250,000 clones, more than 80% seen once. The recovered donors of Cohort 3 showed two negative PCRs, clearance, or symptom resolution. The TCR sequence derives from a man in his fifties or sixties who had recovered from COVID-19. Sequenced material: PBMCs or T cells enriched from blood (not recorded which). This rearrangement joins TRBV2 to TRBJ2-5, with 8 nucleotides matching TRBD1. The CDR3 here is CASHRDRTQETQYF. Written as DNA, the CDR3 is TGTGCCAGCCATAGGGACAGGACCCAAGAGACCCAGTACTTC.